This TCR beta chain was captured by sequencing in a study of blood T cell repertoires in COVID-19. At the level of the study: Samples taken during acute and convalescent COVID-19 were collected in the United States, Italy and Spain.

Worth noting for this clone: In the same sample, other DNA sequences code for this CDR3.

Original methodology: Amplification from reference gene primers served as the basis for estimated nucleated cell counts. Measured with immunoSEQ multiplex PCR; TCRdb has only the in-frame clones, and not every one. D and trimming come from the DNA, and the V and J calls and clone size come from that table. In the table there are nearly 200,000 clones, about four fifths of which are singletons. Germline-derived CDR1 and CDR2 are SGHRS and YFSETQ. The CDR3 contains 14 residues. Trimming took 4 bases from V and 4 from J, leaving 12 bases between them. Sequenced input: peripheral blood. The TCR was taken from a woman in her sixties or seventies with active or convalescent COVID-19. The rearrangement links TRBV5-1 to TRBJ1-3, with a possible D match to TRBD1 (5 bases). This CDR3 is CASSPGGSGNTIYF. As DNA, the CDR3 is TGCGCCAGCAGCCCGGGGGGATCCGGAAACACCATATATTTT.